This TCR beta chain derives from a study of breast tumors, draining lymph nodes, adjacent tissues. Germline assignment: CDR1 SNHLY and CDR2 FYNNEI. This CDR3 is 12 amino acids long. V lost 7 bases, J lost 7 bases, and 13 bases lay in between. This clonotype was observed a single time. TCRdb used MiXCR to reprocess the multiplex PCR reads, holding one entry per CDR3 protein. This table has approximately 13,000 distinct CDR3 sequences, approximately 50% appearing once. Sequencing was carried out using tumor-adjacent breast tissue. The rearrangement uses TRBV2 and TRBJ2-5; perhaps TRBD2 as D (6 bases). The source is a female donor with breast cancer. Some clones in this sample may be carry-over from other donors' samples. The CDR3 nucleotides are TGTGCCAGCACCCAGAGGGGAGGGACCCAGTACTTC. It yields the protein CASTQRGGTQYF. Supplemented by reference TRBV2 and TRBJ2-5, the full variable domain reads EPEVTQTPSHQVTQMGQEVILRCVPISNHLYFYWYRQILGQKVEFLVSFYNNEISEKSEIFDDQFSVERPDGSNFTLKIRSTKLEDSAMYFCASTQRGGTQYFGPGTRLLVL.